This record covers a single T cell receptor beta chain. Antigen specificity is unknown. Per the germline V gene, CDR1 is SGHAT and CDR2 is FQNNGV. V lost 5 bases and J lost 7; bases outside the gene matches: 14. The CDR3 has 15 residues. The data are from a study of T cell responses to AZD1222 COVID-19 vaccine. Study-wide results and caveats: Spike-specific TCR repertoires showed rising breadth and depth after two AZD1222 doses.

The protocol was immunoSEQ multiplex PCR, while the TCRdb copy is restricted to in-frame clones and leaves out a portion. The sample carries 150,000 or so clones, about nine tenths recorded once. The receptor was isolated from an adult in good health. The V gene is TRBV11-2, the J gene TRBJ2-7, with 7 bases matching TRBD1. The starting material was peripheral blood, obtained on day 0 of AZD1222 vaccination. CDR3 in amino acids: CASSQPDRLDSEQYF. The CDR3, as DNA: TGTGCCAGCAGCCAACCGGACAGGCTGGATTCAGAGCAGTACTTC.